The 9 T cell receptor beta chains given below trace back to one sample, sequenced in a study of Graves' ophthalmopathy and Graves' hyperthyroidism. The authors amplified TCR beta CDR3 regions, and they did so from RNA transcripts for repertoire sequencing. The first round was an RT-PCR with HTBI primers, and the second round was a multiplex PCR. TCRdb fed the multiplex PCR reads into MiXCR, producing one record per CDR3 protein. In the table there are about 160,000 distinct CDR3 sequences, about 40% of which are singletons. The sample was peripheral blood. These TCRs come from a woman aged 40 to 50 with Graves' ophthalmopathy.

This clonotype was recorded many times. This sequence joins TRBV3-1 and TRBJ2-7; D is unresolved. Germline-derived CDR1 and CDR2 are LGHDT and YNNKEL (reference sequence). The CDR3 totals 14 residues. Trimming shortened V by 3 bases and J by 9 bases, and 18 bases separated the two germline ends. The CDR3 region has the DNA TGTGCCAGCAGCCAGGCCTCGGGTTCAGGCGGGCAGTACTTC. It codes for CASSQASGSGGQYF.

This clonotype was observed many times. This chain connects TRBV20-1 to TRBJ2-7, with D perhaps matching TRBD2 (6 bases). CDR3 size: 12 residues. Germline-derived CDR1 and CDR2 are DFQATT and SNEGSKA (reference sequence). Trimming took off 1 base at V and 4 bases at J, with 8 bases between the two ends. This chain's CDR3 is CSARGDFYEQYF. The CDR3 region has the DNA TGCAGTGCTAGAGGGGACTTTTACGAGCAGTACTTC.

This clonotype was seen a single time. The chain couples TRBV5-1 to TRBJ2-4, with a possible D match to TRBD1 (6 bases). V shed 0 bases and J shed 7 bases, with 14 bases lying between them. This CDR3 has 15 amino acids. Germline V gene data show CDR1 as SGHRS and CDR2 as YFSETQ. The CDR3 DNA sequence: TGCGCCAGCAGCTTGGGAATCAGGCAGGGGAACATTCAGTACTTC. Amino acid sequence: CASSLGIRQGNIQYF.

This clonotype was counted many times. This chain joins TRBV30 and TRBJ1-5; perhaps TRBD1 as D (5 bases). The CDR3 has 15 amino acids. CDR1 GTSNPN and CDR2 SVGIG come from the germline V gene (reference sequence). Trimming took 1 base from V and 4 from J, leaving 14 bases between them. CDR3 bases: TGTGCCTGGAGTGGCGACGGGACGAGGAATCAGCCCCAGCATTTT. The encoded protein is CAWSGDGTRNQPQHF.

The rearrangement links TRBV29-1 to TRBJ1-1; perhaps TRBD1 as D (6 bases). V dropped 3 bases and J dropped 2 bases, with 10 bases sitting between them. Germline lookup yields CDR1 SQVTM and CDR2 ANQGSEA. The CDR3 contains 13 residues. CDR3 nucleotides: TGCAGCGTTGATCGACAGGTAAACACTGAAGCTTTCTTT. Translation gives CSVDRQVNTEAFF.

This clonotype was counted a single time. V gene TRBV7-8 combines with J gene TRBJ2-5; D is unresolved. The CDR3 contains 15 residues. Trimming cost V 2 bases and J 0 bases, with 10 bases left between them. Germline loops: CDR1 SGHVS, CDR2 FQNEAQ. In nucleotides, the CDR3 is TGTGCCAGCAGCTTAATGCCTAATTACCAAGAGACCCAGTACTTC. Translating gives CASSLMPNYQETQYF.

This clonotype was recorded many times. This sequence joins TRBV28 and TRBJ1-2; 7 nucleotides line up with TRBD1. Germline V gives CDR1 MDHEN, CDR2 SYDVKM. V dropped 5 bases and J dropped 4; count of bases not matched to a gene: 7. The CDR3 covers 14 residues. The CDR3, as DNA: TGTGCCAGCAGTACAATAGGACAGGTCTATGGCTACACCTTC. Translation: CASSTIGQVYGYTF.

The chain joins TRBV28 to TRBJ2-7; D is ambiguous. The CDR3 is 13 residues long. The germline V and J ends were trimmed by 2 bases and 8 bases, with 13 bases remaining between them. The germline V gene encodes CDR1 MDHEN and CDR2 SYDVKM. The CDR3 DNA is TGTGCCAGCAGTTTAGTATCTCACGGTCAGCAGTACTTC. Protein: CASSLVSHGQQYF.

The chain uses TRBV6-5 and TRBJ1-1; D is possibly TRBD1 (5 bases). The CDR3 totals 13 residues. Germline V CDR1 and CDR2: MNHEY, SVGAGI. Trimming took off 5 bases at V and 11 bases at J, with 18 bases between the two ends. In DNA form, the CDR3 reads TGTGCCAGCAGTACCTCGGGACGCCCCGCGGCTTTCTTT. Protein sequence: CASSTSGRPAAFF.